What follows is one T cell receptor (beta chain) and its context. The antigen is unknown. Clones were read by immunoSEQ multiplex PCR, and TCRdb kept only the in-frame ones, dropping some. The data hold around 110,000 clones, with 85% to 95% observed a single time. The sample comes from a study of graft-versus-host responses after intestinal transplantation. V was clipped by 11 bases and J by 6 bases, with 16 bases between them. The CDR3 covers 12 residues. The V gene's germline CDR1 is SEHNR and CDR2 FQNEAQ (reference sequence). The study's findings and limits: Marrow from the recipient contained GvH clones, some of which had appeared first in ileum or blood.

This material consisted of unstimulated CD8+ T cells sorted from spleen or lymph node cells, taken before transplant. This receptor was taken from a human donor who was the organ donor for an intestinal transplant. The chain links TRBV7-9 to TRBJ1-2; a possible D gene is TRBD1 (5 bases). The CDR3 region has the DNA TGTGCCGTCGATACAGGTTTCAATGGCTACACCTTC. This translates into CAVDTGFNGYTF.